The T cell receptor beta chain described here comes from a study of vaccination effects on CD4 cells after COVID-19. Study summary: The vaccine given was either BNT162b2 or mRNA-1273, in two doses.

Trimming left V 1 base short and J 5 bases short, with 17 bases between. The CDR3 loop spans 16 amino acids. Germline values: CDR1 KGHSH, CDR2 LQKENI. ViraFEST assay sequencing came after antigen-specific CD4+ T cells were expanded with viral peptide pools. At the end of nine to ten days of culture, CD4+ T cells were isolated. Recipients of the vaccine had no prior SARS-CoV-2 infection and negative nucleocapsid antibodies. Worth noting for this clone: What it recognizes is unknown.

Sequenced by immunoSEQ multiplex PCR; TCRdb stores in-frame clones only, minus some. The sample has about 38,000 clones, roughly 76% seen once. The sequence was collected from a human donor who received a COVID-19 vaccine. The rearrangement joins TRBV18 to TRBJ2-5; weak D call: TRBD2 (6 bases). This specimen was CD4+ T cells from PBMCs cultured with SARS-CoV-2 spike peptides, taken before COVID-19 vaccination. The CDR3 spells CASSPRLIPGVETQYF. The CDR3 coding sequence is TGTGCCAGCTCACCACGTTTGATCCCGGGGGTGGAGACCCAGTACTTC.